This is a list of T cell receptor beta chains from one sample in a study of pediatric ulcerative colitis. TCRdb's table, derived via immunoSEQ multiplex PCR, lists solely in-frame clones and lacks some. The repertoire holds about 32,000 clones, with around 80% as singletons. The sequenced sample consisted of blood. These receptors originate from a boy aged 5-17 years with severe ulcerative colitis. Each CDR3 is given with its conserved first and last residue. Each record gives: J gene, V gene, D gene, CDR3 length, clone size, CDR3 protein, CDR3 DNA. The D gene is left open where the match is weak. For some rows the clone size is stated as once, few or many, or as a class when expanded; others skip it.

J gene: TRBJ2-5; V gene: TRBV18; D gene: -; CDR3 length: 12; clone size: -; CDR3 protein: CASSPQLETQYF; CDR3 DNA: TGTGCCAGCTCACCACAACTCGAGACCCAGTACTTC
J gene: TRBJ1-1; V gene: TRBV15; D gene: -; CDR3 length: 14; clone size: -; CDR3 protein: CATSRDLTNTEAFF; CDR3 DNA: TGTGCCACCAGCAGAGATCTTACGAACACTGAAGCTTTCTTT
J gene: TRBJ2-3; V gene: TRBV4-3; D gene: TRBD2; CDR3 length: 19; clone size: -; CDR3 protein: CASSQDDPRLADGTDTQYF; CDR3 DNA: TGCGCCAGCAGCCAAGATGACCCGAGACTAGCGGACGGCACAGATACGCAGTATTTT
J gene: TRBJ2-5; V gene: TRBV5-6; D gene: -; CDR3 length: 11; clone size: once; CDR3 protein: CASSFQETQYF; CDR3 DNA: TGTGCCAGCAGTTTCCAAGAGACCCAGTACTTC
J gene: TRBJ1-2; V gene: TRBV4-2; D gene: -; CDR3 length: 16; clone size: -; CDR3 protein: CASSQDRGPTNYGYTF; CDR3 DNA: TGTGCCAGCAGCCAAGATCGGGGCCCCACTAACTATGGCTACACCTTC
J gene: TRBJ1-5; V gene: TRBV9; D gene: -; CDR3 length: 19; clone size: -; CDR3 protein: CASSPGDNLAGEKNQPQHF; CDR3 DNA: TGTGCCAGCAGCCCAGGCGACAACTTAGCGGGAGAGAAGAATCAGCCCCAGCATTTT
J gene: TRBJ2-5; V gene: TRBV5-1; D gene: TRBD2; CDR3 length: 17; clone size: -; CDR3 protein: CASSAGLAGPPRETQYF; CDR3 DNA: TGCGCCAGCAGCGCGGGACTAGCGGGGCCCCCCCGAGAGACCCAGTACTTC
J gene: TRBJ1-1; V gene: TRBV5-4; D gene: -; CDR3 length: 15; clone size: -; CDR3 protein: CASSLSGTGNTEAFF; CDR3 DNA: TGTGCCAGCAGCTTGAGTGGGACCGGGAACACTGAAGCTTTCTTT
J gene: TRBJ2-5; V gene: TRBV7-9; D gene: -; CDR3 length: 15; clone size: -; CDR3 protein: CASSPPGGHSKTQYF; CDR3 DNA: TGTGCCAGCAGCCCGCCCGGGGGCCACAGTAAGACCCAGTACTTC
J gene: TRBJ2-1; V gene: TRBV7-2; D gene: -; CDR3 length: 13; clone size: -; CDR3 protein: CASSSQVYNEQFF; CDR3 DNA: TGTGCCAGCAGTTCACAGGTGTACAATGAGCAGTTCTTC
J gene: TRBJ1-4; V gene: TRBV15; D gene: -; CDR3 length: 13; clone size: -; CDR3 protein: CATSRPGGEKLFF; CDR3 DNA: TGTGCCACCAGCCGTCCGGGGGGTGAAAAACTGTTTTTT